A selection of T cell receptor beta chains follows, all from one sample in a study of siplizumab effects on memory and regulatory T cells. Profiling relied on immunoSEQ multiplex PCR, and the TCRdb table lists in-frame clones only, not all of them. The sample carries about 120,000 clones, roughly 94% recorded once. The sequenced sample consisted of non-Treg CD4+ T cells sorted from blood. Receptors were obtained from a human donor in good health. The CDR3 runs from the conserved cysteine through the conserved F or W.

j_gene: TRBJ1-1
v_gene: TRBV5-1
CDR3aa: CASSLGVLRTEAFF

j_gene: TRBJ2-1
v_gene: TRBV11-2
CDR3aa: CASSLLAGGPNEQFF

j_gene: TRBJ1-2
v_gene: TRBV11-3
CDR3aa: CASSPSTGLITF

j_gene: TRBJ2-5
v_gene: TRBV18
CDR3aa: CASSPLAAGETQYF

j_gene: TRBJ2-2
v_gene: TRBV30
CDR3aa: CALVSGSGPGELFF

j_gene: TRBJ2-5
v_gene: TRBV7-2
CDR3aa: CASSGGQKETQYF

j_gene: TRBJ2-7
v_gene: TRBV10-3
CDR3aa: CAISEDRGSSYEQYF

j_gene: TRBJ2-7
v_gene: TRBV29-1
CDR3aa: CSAVLARSSYEQYF

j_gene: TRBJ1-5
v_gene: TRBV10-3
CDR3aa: CAISDGGSGQPQHF

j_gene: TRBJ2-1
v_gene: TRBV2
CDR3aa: CASSWSPTRQFF

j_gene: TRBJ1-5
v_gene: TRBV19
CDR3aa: CASSDGERGQPQHF

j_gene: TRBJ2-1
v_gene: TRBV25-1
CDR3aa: CASSEWAAGALRNEQFF

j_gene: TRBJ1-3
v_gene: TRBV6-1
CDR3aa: CASSESPAGNTIYF

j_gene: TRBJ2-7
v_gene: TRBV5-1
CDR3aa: CASSAAGTQYERYF

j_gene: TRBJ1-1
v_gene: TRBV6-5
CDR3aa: CASSYTGTGVTEAFF

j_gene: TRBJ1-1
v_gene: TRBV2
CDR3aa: CASSNTGEAFF

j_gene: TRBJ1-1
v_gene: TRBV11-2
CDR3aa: CASRYSGSITEAFF

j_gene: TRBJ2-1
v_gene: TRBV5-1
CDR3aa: CASSATGDSYNEQFF

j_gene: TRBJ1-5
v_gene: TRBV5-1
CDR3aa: CASSLASEVIQVQPQHF

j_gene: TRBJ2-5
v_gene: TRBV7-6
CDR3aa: CASSIALFGTGVETQYF

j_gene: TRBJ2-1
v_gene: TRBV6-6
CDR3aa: CASRPTPPMNEQFF

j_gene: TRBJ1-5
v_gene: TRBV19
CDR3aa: CASQFLGQPQHF

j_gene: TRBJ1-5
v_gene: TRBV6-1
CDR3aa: CASSEAPHQPQHF

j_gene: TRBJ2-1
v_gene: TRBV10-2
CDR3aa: CASGLLVAGEVFHNEQFF

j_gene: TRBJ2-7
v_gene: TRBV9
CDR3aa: CASSVHRETYEQYF

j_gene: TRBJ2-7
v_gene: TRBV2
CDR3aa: CASSGDRGSYEQYF

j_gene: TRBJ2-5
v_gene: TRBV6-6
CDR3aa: CASFNRPPQEAQYF

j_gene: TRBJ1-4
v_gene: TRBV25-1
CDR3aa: CASTAGWSEKLFF

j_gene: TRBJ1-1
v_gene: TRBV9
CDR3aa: CASSITAGNTEAFF